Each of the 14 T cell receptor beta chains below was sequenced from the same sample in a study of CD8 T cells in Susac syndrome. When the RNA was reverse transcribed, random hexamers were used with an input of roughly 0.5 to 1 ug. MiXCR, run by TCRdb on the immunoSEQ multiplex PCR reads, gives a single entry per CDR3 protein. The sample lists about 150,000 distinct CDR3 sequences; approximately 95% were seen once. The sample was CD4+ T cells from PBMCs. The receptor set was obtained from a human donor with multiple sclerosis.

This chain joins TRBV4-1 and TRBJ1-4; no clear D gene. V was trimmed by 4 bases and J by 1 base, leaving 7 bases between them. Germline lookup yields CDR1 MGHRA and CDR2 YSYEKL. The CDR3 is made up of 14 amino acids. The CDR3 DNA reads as TGCGCCAGCAGCCTGGGATTAACTAATGAAAAACTGTTTTTT. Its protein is CASSLGLTNEKLFF.

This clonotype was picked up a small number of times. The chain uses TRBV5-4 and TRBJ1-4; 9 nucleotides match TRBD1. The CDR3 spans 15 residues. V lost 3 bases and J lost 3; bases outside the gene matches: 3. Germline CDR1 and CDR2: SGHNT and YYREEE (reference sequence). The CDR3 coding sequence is TGTGCCAGCAGCTCTGGACAGGGGTCTAATGAAAAACTGTTTTTT. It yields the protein CASSSGQGSNEKLFF.

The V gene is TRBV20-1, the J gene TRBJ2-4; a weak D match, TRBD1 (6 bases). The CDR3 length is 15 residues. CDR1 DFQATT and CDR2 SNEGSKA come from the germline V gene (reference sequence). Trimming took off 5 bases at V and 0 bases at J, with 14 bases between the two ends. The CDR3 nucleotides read TGCAGTGCTCTAAAGAGGGGACAAGCCAAAAACATTCAGTACTTC. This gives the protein CSALKRGQAKNIQYF.

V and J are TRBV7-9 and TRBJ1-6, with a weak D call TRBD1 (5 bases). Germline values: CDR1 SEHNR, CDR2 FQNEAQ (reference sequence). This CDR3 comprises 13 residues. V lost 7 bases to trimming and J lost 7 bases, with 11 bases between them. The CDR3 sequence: CASTPGTNSPLHF. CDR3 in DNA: TGTGCCAGCACCCCGGGGACCAATTCACCCCTCCACTTT.

As DNA, the CDR3 is TGCGCCAGCACCGCCCCGGGGGGCGCCGATGGGTACGGCTACACCTTC. Protein sequence: CASTAPGGADGYGYTF. J is TRBJ1-2 and V is TRBV5-1; maybe TRBD1 (6 bases). V was clipped by 6 bases and J by 8 bases, with 26 bases between them. Germline V gene data show CDR1 as SGHRS and CDR2 as YFSETQ. The CDR3 totals 16 residues.

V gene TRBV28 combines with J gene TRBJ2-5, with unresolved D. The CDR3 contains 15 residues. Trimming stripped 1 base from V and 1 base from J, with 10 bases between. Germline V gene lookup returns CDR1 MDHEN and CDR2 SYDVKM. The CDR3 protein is CASSLSGGSQETQYF. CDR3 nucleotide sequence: TGTGCCAGCAGTTTATCTGGTGGATCCCAAGAGACCCAGTACTTC.

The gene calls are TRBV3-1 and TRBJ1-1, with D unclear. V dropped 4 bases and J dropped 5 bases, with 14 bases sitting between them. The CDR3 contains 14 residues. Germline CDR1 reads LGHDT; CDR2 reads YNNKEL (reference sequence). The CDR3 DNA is TGTGCCAGCAGCCGCCGCGGGGAGGGAACTGAAGCTTTCTTT. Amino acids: CASSRRGEGTEAFF.

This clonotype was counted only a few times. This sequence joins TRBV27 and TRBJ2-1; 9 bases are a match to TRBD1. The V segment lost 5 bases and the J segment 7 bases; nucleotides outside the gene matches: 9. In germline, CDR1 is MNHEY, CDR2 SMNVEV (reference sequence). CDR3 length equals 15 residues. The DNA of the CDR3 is TGTGCCAGCAGTCCGGGACAGGGATTAGGGAATGAGCAGTTCTTC. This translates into CASSPGQGLGNEQFF.

The CDR3 loop is CASSPRRQETQYF. The DNA for the CDR3 is TGTGCCAGCAGTCCCCGTAGACAAGAGACCCAGTACTTC. V and J are TRBV28 and TRBJ2-5; no definite D call. The CDR3 is 13 amino acids. With 5 bases removed from V and 2 bases from J, the gap between germline ends came to 9 bases. The germline V gene encodes CDR1 MDHEN and CDR2 SYDVKM.

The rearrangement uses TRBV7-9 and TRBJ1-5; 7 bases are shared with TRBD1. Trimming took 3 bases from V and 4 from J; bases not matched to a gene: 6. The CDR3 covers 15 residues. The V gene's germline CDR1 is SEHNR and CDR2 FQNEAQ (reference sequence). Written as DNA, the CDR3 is TGTGCCAGCAGCTTTCCGACAGGGTCAAATCAGCCCCAGCATTTT. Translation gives CASSFPTGSNQPQHF.

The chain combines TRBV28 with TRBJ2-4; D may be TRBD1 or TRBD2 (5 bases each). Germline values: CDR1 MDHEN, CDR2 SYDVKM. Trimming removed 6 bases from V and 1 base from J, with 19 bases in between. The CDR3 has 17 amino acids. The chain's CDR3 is CASSRTHQGRAKNIQYF. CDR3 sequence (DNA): TGTGCCAGCAGCCGTACCCATCAGGGACGGGCCAAAAACATTCAGTACTTC.

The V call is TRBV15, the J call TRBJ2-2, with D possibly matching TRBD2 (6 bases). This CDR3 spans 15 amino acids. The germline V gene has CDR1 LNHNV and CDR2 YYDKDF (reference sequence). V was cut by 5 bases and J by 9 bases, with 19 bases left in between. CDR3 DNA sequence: TGTGCCACCAGCCCGGAGCGGGTTCCTTCCAGGGAGCTGTTTTTT. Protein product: CATSPERVPSRELFF.

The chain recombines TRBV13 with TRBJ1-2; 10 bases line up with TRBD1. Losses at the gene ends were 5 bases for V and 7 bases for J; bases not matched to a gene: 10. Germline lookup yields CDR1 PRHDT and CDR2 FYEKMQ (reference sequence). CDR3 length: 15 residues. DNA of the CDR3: TGTGCCAGCAGCCGGGGACAGGGGAGGTCAGGTGGCTACACCTTC. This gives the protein CASSRGQGRSGGYTF.

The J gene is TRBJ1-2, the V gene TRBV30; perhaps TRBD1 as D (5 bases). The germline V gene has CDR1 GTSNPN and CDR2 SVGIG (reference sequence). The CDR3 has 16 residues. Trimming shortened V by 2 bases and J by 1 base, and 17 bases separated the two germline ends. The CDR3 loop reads CAWSSRLGPHNYGYTF. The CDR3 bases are TGTGCCTGGAGTTCGCGTTTGGGACCCCATAACTATGGCTACACCTTC.